The next 14 T cell receptor beta chains were all read from a single sample in a study of identical twins. TCRdb reprocessed the 5' RACE reads via MiXCR and lists one record per CDR3 protein. The profile shows approximately 230,000 distinct CDR3 sequences, more than 13% of them singletons. The sequenced material came from memory (CD45RO+) T cells sorted from blood. The receptors stem from a woman aged 18 to 35 in good health.

The sample holds many counts of this clonotype. The rearrangement uses TRBV7-2 and TRBJ1-1; D gene unclear. V lost 0 bases, J lost 3 bases, and 5 bases lay in between. The CDR3 totals 13 residues. Germline values: CDR1 SGHTA, CDR2 FQGNSA. CDR3 DNA sequence: TGTGCCAGCAGCTTAGCAGGGTACACTGAAGCTTTCTTT. Its protein product is CASSLAGYTEAFF.

This clonotype has ten or more counts. Here the CDR3 reads CASSLNPYQQGWAEAFF. The DNA of the CDR3 is TGTGCCAGCAGTCTAAACCCTTATCAACAGGGGTGGGCTGAAGCTTTCTTT. This chain links TRBV12-3 or TRBV12-4 with TRBJ1-1; 7 bases agree with TRBD1. The V gene end was trimmed by 5 bases and the J gene end by 6 bases; junction bases not matched to a gene: 18. This CDR3 is 17 amino acids long.

This clonotype came up many times. This chain uses TRBV12-3 or TRBV12-4 with TRBJ1-6; unclear D gene. The V and J ends lost 7 bases and 0 bases respectively, with 10 bases between them. The CDR3 spans 15 residues. The CDR3 protein is CASTLKGSYNSPLHF. CDR3 coding DNA: TGTGCCAGCACTCTGAAGGGCTCCTATAATTCACCCCTCCACTTT.

This rearrangement joins TRBV9 to TRBJ1-1; D is possibly TRBD1 (5 bases). Trimming took 3 bases from V and 11 from J, leaving 17 bases between them. The CDR3 has 13 amino acids. In germline, CDR1 is SGDLS, CDR2 YYNGEE. In nucleotides, the CDR3 is TGTGCCAGCAGCGGTCGGGACCTTAGTGGCGCTTTCTTT. Amino acid sequence: CASSGRDLSGAFF.

This rearrangement joins TRBV5-5 to TRBJ2-7, with D possibly being TRBD1 (5 bases). Germline lookup yields CDR1 SGHKS and CDR2 YYEKEE (reference sequence). The CDR3 has 13 residues. The ends were cut back, 7 bases at V and 1 base at J, with 12 bases in the middle. The CDR3 nucleotides read TGTGCCAGCGGCCCAGGGCCGTCCTACGAGCAGTACTTC. Translating gives CASGPGPSYEQYF.

This clonotype has only a few counts. This chain connects TRBV29-1 to TRBJ1-2; D is ambiguous. Germline assignment: CDR1 SQVTM and CDR2 ANQGSEA. V was clipped by 2 bases and J by 6 bases, with 19 bases between them. The CDR3 covers 15 residues. For the CDR3, the DNA is TGCAGCGTTGAACTTTCAACGTCCAAAGTAAATGGCTACACCTTC. Amino acid sequence: CSVELSTSKVNGYTF.

CDR3 nucleotide sequence: TGTGCCAGCAGCCAAGTGAGTGCGGGAGTAAGCCACGAGCAGTACTTC. Protein sequence: CASSQVSAGVSHEQYF. This chain connects TRBV4-2 to TRBJ2-7; 7 bases are shared with TRBD2. This CDR3 has 16 residues. The trim removed 1 base at V and 5 bases at J, leaving 11 bases unmatched. Germline CDR1 reads LGHNA; CDR2 reads YNFKEQ.

The CDR3 loop is CASSFVTGANVLTF. CDR3 DNA: TGTGCCAGCAGTTTTGTCACTGGGGCCAACGTCCTGACTTTC. The J gene is TRBJ2-6, the V gene TRBV12-3 or TRBV12-4, with D hard to call. V was clipped by 3 bases and J by 2 bases, with 5 bases between them. The CDR3 loop spans 14 amino acids.

Points on this clonotype: This may stem from a read error, because a much larger clone lies one nucleotide away. The gene calls are TRBV3-1 and TRBJ2-5; D might be TRBD1 or TRBD2, each matching 5 bases. The CDR3 is 13 residues long. V was cut by 3 bases and J by 9 bases, with 14 bases left in between. CDR1 and CDR2 (germline): LGHDT, YNNKEL (reference sequence). For the CDR3, the DNA is TGTGCCAGCAGCCAGGGGCCCCAGGAGGCCCAGTACTTC. Translated: CASSQGPQEAQYF.

This clonotype was seen a handful of times. The chain is built from TRBV7-9 and TRBJ1-5; 8 nucleotides align to TRBD1. CDR1 SEHNR and CDR2 FQNEAQ come from the germline V gene (reference sequence). This CDR3 has 15 residues. J lost 4 bases, V lost 5 bases, and 7 bases had no gene match. For the CDR3, the DNA is TGTGCCAGCAGCCGCGGACAGGGCCATAATCAGCCCCAGCATTTT. Its protein product is CASSRGQGHNQPQHF.

The genes are TRBV20-1 and TRBJ2-3, with 16 positions matching TRBD2. V was clipped by 3 bases and J by 6 bases; unmatched bases: 6. CDR1 and CDR2 from the germline V gene are DFQATT and SNEGSKA (reference sequence). The CDR3 is 16 amino acids. In nucleotides, the CDR3 is TGCAGTGCTAGGGGGACTAGCGGGGGGGCTCGGGATACGCAGTATTTT. Its translation is CSARGTSGGARDTQYF.

This clonotype has more than one count but fewer than ten. The CDR3 reads CASSLAVEGEQYF. CDR3 DNA: TGCGCCAGCAGCTTGGCGGTGGAGGGCGAGCAGTACTTC. The chain combines TRBV5-1 with TRBJ2-7; D is perhaps TRBD2 (6 bases). The CDR3 has 13 amino acids. The germline V and J ends were trimmed by 0 bases and 6 bases, with 10 bases remaining between them. CDR1 SGHRS and CDR2 YFSETQ come from the germline V gene. The full variable domain, rest sourced from reference TRBV5-1 and TRBJ2-7, is KAGVTQTPRYLIKTRGQQVTLSCSPISGHRSVSWYQQTPGQGLQFLFEYFSETQRNKGNFPGRFSGRQFSNSRSEMNVSTLELGDSALYLCASSLAVEGEQYFGPGTRLTVT.

This clonotype has ten or more counts. The chain carries TRBV12-3 or TRBV12-4 and TRBJ2-1, with D perhaps matching TRBD2 (6 bases). The V end lost 2 bases, the J end lost 0 bases, and 11 bases lay between the germline ends. This CDR3 has 16 amino acids. CDR3 sequence: CASSLRAGSSYNEQFF. CDR3 nucleotide sequence: TGTGCCAGCAGTTTACGGGCGGGAAGCTCCTACAATGAGCAGTTCTTC.

In this sample, this clonotype turned up a few times. The chain links TRBV5-1 to TRBJ2-1; tentatively, D is TRBD1 (5 bases). V was pared by 7 bases and J by 3 bases, with 11 bases between. The germline V gene encodes CDR1 SGHRS and CDR2 YFSETQ. The CDR3 sequence is 13 residues long. CDR3 sequence reads: CASSDTLYNEQFF. The CDR3 DNA reads TGCGCCAGCTCGGACACGCTCTACAATGAGCAGTTCTTC. Complete variable domain (other parts from reference TRBV5-1 and TRBJ2-1): KAGVTQTPRYLIKTRGQQVTLSCSPISGHRSVSWYQQTPGQGLQFLFEYFSETQRNKGNFPGRFSGRQFSNSRSEMNVSTLELGDSALYLCASSDTLYNEQFFGPGTRLTVL.